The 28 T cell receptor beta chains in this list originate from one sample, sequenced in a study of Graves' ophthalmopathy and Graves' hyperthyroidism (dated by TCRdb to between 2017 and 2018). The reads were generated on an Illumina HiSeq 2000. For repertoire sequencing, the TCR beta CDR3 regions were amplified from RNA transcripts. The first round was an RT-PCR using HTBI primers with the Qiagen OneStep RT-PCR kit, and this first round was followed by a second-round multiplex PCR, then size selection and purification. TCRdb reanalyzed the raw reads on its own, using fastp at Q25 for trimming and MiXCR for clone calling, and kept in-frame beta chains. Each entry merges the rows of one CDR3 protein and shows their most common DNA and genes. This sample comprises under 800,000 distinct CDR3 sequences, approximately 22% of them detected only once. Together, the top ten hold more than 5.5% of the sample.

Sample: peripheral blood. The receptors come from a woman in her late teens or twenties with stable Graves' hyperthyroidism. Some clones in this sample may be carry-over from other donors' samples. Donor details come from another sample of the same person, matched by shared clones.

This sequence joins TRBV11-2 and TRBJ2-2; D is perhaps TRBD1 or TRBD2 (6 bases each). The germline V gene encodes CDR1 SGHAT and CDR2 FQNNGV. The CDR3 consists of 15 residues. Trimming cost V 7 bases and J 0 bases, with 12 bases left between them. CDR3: CASTPRGANTGELFF. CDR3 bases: TGTGCCAGCACCCCGAGGGGGGCGAACACCGGGGAGCTGTTTTTT. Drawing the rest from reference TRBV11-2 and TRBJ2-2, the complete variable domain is EAGVAQSPRYKIIEKRQSVAFWCNPISGHATLYWYQQILGQGPKLLIQFQNNGVVDDSQLPKDRFSAERLKGVDSTLKIQPAKLEDSAVYLCASTPRGANTGELFFGEGSRLTVL.

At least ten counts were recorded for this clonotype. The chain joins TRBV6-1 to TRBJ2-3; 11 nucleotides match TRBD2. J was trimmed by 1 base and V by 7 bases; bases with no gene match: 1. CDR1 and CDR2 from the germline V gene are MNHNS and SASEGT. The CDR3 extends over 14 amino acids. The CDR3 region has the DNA TGTGCCAGCAAACTAGCGGGGGGCACAGATACGCAGTATTTT. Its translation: CASKLAGGTDTQYF.

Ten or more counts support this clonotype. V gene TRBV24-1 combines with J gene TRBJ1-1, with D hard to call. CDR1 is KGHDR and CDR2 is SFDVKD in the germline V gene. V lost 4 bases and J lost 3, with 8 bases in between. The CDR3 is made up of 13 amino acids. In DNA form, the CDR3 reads TGTGCCACCAGTGAAGGGCTGGACACTGAAGCTTTCTTT. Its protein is CATSEGLDTEAFF.

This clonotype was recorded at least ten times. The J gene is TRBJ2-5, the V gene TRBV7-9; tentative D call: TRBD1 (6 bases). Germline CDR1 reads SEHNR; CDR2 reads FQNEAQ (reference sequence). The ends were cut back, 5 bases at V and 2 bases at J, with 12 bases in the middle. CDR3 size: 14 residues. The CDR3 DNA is TGTGCCAGCAGCGCCCGGGACATACAAGAGACCCAGTACTTC. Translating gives CASSARDIQETQYF. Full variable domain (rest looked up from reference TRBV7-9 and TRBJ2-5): DTGVSQNPRHKITKRGQNVTFRCDPISEHNRLYWYRQTLGQGPEFLTYFQNEAQLEKSRLLSDRFSAERPKGSFSTLEIQRTEQGDSAMYLCASSARDIQETQYFGPGTRLLVL.

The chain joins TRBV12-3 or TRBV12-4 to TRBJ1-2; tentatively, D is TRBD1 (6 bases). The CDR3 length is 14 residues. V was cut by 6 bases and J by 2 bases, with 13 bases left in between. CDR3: CASRQGLGNYGYTF. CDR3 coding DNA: TGTGCCAGCAGACAGGGTCTTGGCAACTATGGCTACACCTTC.

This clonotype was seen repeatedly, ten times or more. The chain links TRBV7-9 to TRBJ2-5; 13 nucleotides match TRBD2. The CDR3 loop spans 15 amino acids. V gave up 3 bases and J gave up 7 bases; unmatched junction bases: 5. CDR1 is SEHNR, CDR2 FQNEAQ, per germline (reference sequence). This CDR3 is CASSFGLAGVGTQYF. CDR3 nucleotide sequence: TGTGCCAGCAGCTTCGGACTAGCGGGAGTCGGGACCCAGTACTTC.

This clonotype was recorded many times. For the CDR3, the DNA is TGTGCCAGCAGCAAAGGACAGGGTCTGTTTGCAGAGACCCAGTACTTC. Encoded protein: CASSKGQGLFAETQYF. The rearrangement uses TRBV6-5 and TRBJ2-5; 8 bases are a match to TRBD1. Germline CDR1 and CDR2: MNHEY and SVGAGI. CDR3 size: 16 residues. V lost 6 bases to trimming and J lost 4 bases; unmatched junction nucleotides: 13.

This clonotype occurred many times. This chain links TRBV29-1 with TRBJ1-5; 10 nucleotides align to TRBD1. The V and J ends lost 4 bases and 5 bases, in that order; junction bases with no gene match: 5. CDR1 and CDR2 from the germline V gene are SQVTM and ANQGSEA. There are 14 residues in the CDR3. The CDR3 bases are TGCAGCGTTGCTACCGGGACAGGGGATCAGCCCCAGCATTTT. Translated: CSVATGTGDQPQHF.

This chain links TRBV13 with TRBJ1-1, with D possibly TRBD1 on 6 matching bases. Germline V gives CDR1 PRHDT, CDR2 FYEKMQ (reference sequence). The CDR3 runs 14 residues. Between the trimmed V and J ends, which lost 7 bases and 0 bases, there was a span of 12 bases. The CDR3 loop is CASILRGVNTEAFF. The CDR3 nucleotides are TGTGCCAGCATCCTTAGGGGGGTGAACACTGAAGCTTTCTTT.

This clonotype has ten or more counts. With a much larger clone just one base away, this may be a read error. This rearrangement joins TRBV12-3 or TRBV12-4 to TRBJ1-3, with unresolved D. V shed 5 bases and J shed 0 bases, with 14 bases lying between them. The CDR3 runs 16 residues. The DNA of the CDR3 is TGTGCCAGCAGTGCCGGACGGCTGTTCTCTGGAAACACCATATATTTT. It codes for CASSAGRLFSGNTIYF.

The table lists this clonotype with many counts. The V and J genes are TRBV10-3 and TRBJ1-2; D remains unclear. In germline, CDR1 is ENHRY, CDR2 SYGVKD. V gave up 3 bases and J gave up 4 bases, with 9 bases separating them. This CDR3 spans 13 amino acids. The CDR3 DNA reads TGTGCCATCAGTGAAGCGGATGTCTATGGCTACACCTTC. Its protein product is CAISEADVYGYTF.

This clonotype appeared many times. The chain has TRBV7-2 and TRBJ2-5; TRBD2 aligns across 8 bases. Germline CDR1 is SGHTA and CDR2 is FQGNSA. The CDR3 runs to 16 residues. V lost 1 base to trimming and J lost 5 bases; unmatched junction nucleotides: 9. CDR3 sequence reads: CASSLVSGGGPETQYF. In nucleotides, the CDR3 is TGTGCCAGCAGCTTAGTCTCGGGGGGGGGCCCCGAGACCCAGTACTTC.

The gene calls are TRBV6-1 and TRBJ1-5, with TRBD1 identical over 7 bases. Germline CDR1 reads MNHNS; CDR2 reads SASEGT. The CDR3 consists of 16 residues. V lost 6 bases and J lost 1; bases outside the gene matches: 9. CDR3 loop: CASRTQGTVSNQPQHF. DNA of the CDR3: TGTGCCAGCAGAACCCAGGGGACAGTAAGCAATCAGCCCCAGCATTTT.

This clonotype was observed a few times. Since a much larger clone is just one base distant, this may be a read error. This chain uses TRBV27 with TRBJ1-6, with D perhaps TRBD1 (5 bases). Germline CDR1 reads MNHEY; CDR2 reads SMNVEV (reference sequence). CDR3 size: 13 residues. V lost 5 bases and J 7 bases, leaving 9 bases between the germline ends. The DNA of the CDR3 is TGTGCCAGCAGTACCTCAGGGAATTCACCCCTCCACTTT. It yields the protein CASSTSGNSPLHF.

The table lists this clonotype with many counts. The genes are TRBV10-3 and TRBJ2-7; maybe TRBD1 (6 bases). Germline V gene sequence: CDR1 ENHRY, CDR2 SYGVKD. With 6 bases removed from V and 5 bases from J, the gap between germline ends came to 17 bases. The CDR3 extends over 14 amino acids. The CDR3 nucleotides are TGTGCCATCAGGGGGGACACTAGTAGGGACGAGCAGTACTTC. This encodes CAIRGDTSRDEQYF.

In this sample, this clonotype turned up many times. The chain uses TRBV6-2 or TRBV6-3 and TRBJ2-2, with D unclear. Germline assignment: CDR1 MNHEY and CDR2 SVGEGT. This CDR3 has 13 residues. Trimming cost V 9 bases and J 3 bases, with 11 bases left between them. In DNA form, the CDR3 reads TGTGCCAGTGAAGGGTACGACACCGGGGAGCTGTTTTTT. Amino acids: CASEGYDTGELFF.

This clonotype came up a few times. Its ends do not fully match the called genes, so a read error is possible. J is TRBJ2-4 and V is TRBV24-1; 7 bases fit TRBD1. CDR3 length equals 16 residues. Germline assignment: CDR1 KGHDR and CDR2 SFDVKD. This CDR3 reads CATSEGDRDFGYIKYF. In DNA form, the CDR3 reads TGTGCCACCAGTGAGGGAGACAGGGATTTCGGGTACATTAAGTACTTC.

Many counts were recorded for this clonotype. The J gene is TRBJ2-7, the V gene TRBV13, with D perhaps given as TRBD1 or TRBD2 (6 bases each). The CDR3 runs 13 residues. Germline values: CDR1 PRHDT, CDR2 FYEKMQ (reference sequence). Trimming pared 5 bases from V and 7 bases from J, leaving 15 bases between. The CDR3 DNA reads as TGTGCCAGCAGCAGTTGGGGGGCCTTTGAGCAGTACTTC. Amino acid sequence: CASSSWGAFEQYF.

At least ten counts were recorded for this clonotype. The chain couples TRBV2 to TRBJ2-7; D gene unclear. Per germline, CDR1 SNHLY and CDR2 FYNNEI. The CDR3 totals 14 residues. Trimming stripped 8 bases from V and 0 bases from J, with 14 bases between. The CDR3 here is CASGAAELSYEQYF. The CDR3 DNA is TGTGCCAGCGGTGCAGCCGAACTCTCCTACGAGCAGTACTTC. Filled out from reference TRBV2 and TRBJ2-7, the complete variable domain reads EPEVTQTPSHQVTQMGQEVILRCVPISNHLYFYWYRQILGQKVEFLVSFYNNEISEKSEIFDDQFSVERPDGSNFTLKIRSTKLEDSAMYFCASGAAELSYEQYFGPGTRLTVT.

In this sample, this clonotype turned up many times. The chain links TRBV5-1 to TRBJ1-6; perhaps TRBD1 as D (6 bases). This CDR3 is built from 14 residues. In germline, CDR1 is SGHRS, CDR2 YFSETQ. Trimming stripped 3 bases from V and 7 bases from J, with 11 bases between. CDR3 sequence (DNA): TGCGCCAGCAGCTCCGGGACAAAGAATTCACCCCTCCACTTT. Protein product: CASSSGTKNSPLHF.

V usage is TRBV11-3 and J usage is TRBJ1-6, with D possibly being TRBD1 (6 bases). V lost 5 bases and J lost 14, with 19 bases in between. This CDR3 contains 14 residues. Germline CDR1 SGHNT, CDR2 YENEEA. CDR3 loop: CASSPRRGTHALHF. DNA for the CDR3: TGTGCCAGCAGCCCCCGCCGGGGGACACACGCCCTCCACTTT.

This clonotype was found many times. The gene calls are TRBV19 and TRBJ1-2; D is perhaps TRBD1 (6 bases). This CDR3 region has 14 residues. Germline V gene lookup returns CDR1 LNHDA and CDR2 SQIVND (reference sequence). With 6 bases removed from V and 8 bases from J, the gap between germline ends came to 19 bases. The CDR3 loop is CASRLDSRFEGYTF. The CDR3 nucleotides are TGTGCCAGTAGATTGGACAGCCGGTTTGAGGGCTACACCTTC.

The CDR3 coding sequence is TGTGCCAGCAGTTTATCGACAGCCATCCAAGAGACCCAGTACTTC. Protein: CASSLSTAIQETQYF. The chain links TRBV28 to TRBJ2-7; D perhaps matches TRBD1 (5 bases). The J call may be incorrect, as the DNA end agrees better with TRBJ2-5. Germline CDR1 reads MDHEN; CDR2 reads SYDVKM. This CDR3 spans 15 amino acids.

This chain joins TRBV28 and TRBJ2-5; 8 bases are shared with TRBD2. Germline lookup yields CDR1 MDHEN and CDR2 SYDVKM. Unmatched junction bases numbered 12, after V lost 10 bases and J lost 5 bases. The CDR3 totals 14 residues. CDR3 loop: CAIRAGVIGETQYF. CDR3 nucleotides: TGTGCCATCCGAGCGGGAGTAATTGGGGAGACCCAGTACTTC.

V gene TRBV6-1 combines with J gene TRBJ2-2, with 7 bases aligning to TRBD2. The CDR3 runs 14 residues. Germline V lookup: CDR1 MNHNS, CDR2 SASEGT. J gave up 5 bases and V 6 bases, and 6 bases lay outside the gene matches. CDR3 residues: CASRGPGGTGELFF. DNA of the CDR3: TGTGCCAGCAGGGGGCCGGGAGGTACCGGGGAGCTGTTTTTT.

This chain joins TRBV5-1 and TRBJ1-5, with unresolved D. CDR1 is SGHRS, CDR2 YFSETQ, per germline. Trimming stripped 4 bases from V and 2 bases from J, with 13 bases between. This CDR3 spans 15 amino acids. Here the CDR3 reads CASSPEGSGNQPQHF. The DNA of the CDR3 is TGCGCCAGCAGCCCGGAAGGGTCGGGCAATCAGCCCCAGCATTTT.

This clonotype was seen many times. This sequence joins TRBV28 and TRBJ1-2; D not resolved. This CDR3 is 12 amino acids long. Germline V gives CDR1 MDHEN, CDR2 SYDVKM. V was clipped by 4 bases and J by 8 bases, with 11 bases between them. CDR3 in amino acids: CASSSGGLGYTF. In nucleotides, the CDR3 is TGTGCCAGCAGTTCCGGCGGTCTCGGCTACACCTTC.

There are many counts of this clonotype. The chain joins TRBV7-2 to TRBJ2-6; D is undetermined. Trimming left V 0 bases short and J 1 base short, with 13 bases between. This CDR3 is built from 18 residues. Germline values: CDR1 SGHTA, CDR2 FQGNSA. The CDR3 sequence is CASSLAIITASGANVLTF. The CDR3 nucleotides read TGTGCCAGCAGCTTAGCGATAATCACAGCTTCTGGGGCCAACGTCCTGACTTTC.